This TCR beta chain was identified during a study of post-analysis software for immune sequencing data. Comment on this clonotype: Its antigen is as yet unknown. One junction end does not reproduce the germline sequence, and a read error may be involved.

Study-level points and caveats: Patients showed TRBV5-6, TRBV5-1 and TRBV20-1 among five TRBV segments more frequent than in controls.

Unique-molecular-identifier-tagged TCR beta cDNA libraries were used. Between 1 and 10 million T cells gave rise to roughly 0.5 million cDNA molecules. TCRdb reanalysed the PCR reads using MiXCR and keeps one entry per CDR3 protein. The sample lists more than 500,000 distinct CDR3 sequences, approximately 31% occurring once. Germline V CDR1 and CDR2: LGHDT, YNNKEL (reference sequence). This CDR3 has 17 amino acids. The receptor comes from a girl aged 2-17 years with multiple sclerosis. The chain uses TRBV3-1 and TRBJ2-6; 9 bases map to TRBD1. Input material: blood. CDR3 residues: CASSRNTGGIGANVPTF. CDR3 in DNA: TGTGCCAGCAGCCGCAACACAGGGGGCATTGGGGCCAACGTCCCGACTTTC.